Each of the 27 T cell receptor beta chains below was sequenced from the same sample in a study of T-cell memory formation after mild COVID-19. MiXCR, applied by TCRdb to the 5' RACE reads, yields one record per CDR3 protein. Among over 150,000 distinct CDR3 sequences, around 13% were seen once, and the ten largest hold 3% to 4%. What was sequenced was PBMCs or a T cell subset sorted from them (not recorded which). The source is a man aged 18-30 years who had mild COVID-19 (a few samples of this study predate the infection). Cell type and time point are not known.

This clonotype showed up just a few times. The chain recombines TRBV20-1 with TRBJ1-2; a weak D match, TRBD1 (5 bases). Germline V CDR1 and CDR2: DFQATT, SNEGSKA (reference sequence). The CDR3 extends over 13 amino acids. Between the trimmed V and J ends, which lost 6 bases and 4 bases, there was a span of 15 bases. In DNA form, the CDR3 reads TGCAGTGCCCCCCCGGGACGGTCCTATGGCTACACCTTC. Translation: CSAPPGRSYGYTF.

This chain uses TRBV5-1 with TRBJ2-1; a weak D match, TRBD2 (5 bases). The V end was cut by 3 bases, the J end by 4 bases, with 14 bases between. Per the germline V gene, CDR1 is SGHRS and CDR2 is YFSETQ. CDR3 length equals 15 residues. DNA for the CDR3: TGCGCCAGCAGCTCCGGACTGGCTCTTTACAATGAGCAGTTCTTC. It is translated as CASSSGLALYNEQFF.

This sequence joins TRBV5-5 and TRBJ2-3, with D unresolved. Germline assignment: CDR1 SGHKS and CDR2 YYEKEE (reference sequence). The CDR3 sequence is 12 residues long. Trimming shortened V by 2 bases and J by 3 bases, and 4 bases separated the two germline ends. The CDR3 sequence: CASSFWTDTQYF. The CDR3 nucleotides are TGTGCCAGCAGCTTCTGGACAGATACGCAGTATTTT.

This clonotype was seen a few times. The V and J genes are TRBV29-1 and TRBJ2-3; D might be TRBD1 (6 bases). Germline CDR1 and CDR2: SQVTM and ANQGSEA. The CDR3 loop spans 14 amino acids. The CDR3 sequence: CGGRRGVGTDTQYF. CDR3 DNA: TGCGGCGGCCGCAGGGGCGTTGGAACAGATACGCAGTATTTT.

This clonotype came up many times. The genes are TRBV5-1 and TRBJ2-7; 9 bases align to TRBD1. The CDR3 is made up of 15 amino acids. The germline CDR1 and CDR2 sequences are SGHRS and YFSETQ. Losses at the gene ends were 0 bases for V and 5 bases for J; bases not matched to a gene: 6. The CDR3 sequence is CASSLALQGANEQYF. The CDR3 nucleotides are TGCGCCAGCAGCTTGGCCCTACAGGGGGCCAACGAGCAGTACTTC.

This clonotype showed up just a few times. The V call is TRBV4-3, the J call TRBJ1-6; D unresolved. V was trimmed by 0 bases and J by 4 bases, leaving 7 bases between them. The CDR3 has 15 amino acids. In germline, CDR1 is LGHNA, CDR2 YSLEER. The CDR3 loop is CASSQDRAYNSPLHF. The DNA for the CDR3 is TGCGCCAGCAGCCAAGATCGCGCGTATAATTCACCCCTCCACTTT.

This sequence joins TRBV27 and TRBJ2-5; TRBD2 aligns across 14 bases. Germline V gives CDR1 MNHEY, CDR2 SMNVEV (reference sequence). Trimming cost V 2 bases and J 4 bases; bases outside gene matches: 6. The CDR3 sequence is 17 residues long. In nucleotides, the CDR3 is TGTGCCAGCAGTTTAGCGACTAGCGGGGGGGCCCGAGAGACCCAGTACTTC. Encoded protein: CASSLATSGGARETQYF.

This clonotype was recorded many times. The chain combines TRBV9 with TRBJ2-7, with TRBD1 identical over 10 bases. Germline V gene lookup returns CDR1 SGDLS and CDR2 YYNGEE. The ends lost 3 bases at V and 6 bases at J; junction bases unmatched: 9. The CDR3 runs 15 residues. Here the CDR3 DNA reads TGTGCCAGCAGCGCCGCCGGGACAGGGGTTTCCGAGCAGTACTTC. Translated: CASSAAGTGVSEQYF.

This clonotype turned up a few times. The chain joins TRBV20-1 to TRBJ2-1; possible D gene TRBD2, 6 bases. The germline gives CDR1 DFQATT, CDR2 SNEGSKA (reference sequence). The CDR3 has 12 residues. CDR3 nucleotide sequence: TGCAGCCGGGGGAAAGAGTACAATGAGCAGTTCTTC. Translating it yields CSRGKEYNEQFF.

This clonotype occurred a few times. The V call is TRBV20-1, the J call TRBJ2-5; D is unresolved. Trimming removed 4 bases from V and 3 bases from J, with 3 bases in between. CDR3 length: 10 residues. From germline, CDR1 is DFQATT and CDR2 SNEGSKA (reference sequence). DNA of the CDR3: TGCAGTGCTATGGAAGAGACCCAGTACTTC. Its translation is CSAMEETQYF.

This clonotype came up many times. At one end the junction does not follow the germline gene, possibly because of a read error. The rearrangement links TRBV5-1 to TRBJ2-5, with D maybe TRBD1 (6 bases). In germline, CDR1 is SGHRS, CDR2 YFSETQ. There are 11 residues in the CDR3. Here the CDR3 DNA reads TGCGCCAGCAGCTTGGGACAGGCAGTGAACTTC. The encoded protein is CASSLGQAVNF.

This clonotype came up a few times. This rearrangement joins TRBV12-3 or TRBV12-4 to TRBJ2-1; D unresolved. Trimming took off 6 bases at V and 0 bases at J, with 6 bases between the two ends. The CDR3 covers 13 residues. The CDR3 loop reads CASSSASYNEQFF. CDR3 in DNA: TGTGCCAGCAGCTCAGCCTCCTACAATGAGCAGTTCTTC.

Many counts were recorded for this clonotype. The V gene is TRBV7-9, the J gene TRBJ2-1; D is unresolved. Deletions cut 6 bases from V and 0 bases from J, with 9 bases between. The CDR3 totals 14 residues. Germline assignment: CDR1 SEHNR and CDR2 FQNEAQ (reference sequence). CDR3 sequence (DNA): TGTGCCAGCAGTTTGGGCAGCTCCTACAATGAGCAGTTCTTC. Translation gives CASSLGSSYNEQFF. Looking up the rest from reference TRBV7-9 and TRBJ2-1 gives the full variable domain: DTGVSQNPRHKITKRGQNVTFRCDPISEHNRLYWYRQTLGQGPEFLTYFQNEAQLEKSRLLSDRFSAERPKGSFSTLEIQRTEQGDSAMYLCASSLGSSYNEQFFGPGTRLTVL.

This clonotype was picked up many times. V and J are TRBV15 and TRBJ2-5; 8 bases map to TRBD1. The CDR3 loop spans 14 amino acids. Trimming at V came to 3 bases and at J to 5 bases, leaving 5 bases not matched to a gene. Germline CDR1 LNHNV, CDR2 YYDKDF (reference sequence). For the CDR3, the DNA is TGTGCCACCAGCAGCCAGGGGGCCGATGAGACCCAGTACTTC. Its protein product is CATSSQGADETQYF.

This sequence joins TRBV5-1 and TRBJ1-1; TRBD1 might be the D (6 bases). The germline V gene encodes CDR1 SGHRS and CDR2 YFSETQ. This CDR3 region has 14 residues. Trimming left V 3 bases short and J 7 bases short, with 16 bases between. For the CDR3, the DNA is TGCGCCAGCAGCTCCACCGGGACAATTCTTGAAGCTTTCTTT. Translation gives CASSSTGTILEAFF. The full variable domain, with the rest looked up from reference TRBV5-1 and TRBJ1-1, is KAGVTQTPRYLIKTRGQQVTLSCSPISGHRSVSWYQQTPGQGLQFLFEYFSETQRNKGNFPGRFSGRQFSNSRSEMNVSTLELGDSALYLCASSSTGTILEAFFGQGTRLTVV.

The CDR3 nucleotides are TGTGCCAGCAGGCCCACTCGGTTAGCTTCTAGCACAGATACGCAGTATTTT. Translated, it gives CASRPTRLASSTDTQYF. The chain recombines TRBV6-2 or TRBV6-3 with TRBJ2-3, with D unresolved. V was trimmed by 6 bases and J by 0 bases, leaving 19 bases between them. This CDR3 is built from 17 residues. The V gene's germline CDR1 is MNHEY and CDR2 SVGEGT.

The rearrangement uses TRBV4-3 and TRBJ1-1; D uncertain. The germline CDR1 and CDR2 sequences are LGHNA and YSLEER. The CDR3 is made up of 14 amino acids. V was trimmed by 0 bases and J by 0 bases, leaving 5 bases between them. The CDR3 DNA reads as TGCGCCAGCAGCCAAGAGAACATGAACACTGAAGCTTTCTTT. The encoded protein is CASSQENMNTEAFF.

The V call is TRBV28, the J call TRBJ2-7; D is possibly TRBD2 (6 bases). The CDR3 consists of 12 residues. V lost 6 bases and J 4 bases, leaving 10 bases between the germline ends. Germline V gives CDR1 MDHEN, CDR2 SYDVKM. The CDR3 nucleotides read TGTGCCAGCAGCGGGGGTCCTTACGAGCAGTACTTC. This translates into CASSGGPYEQYF.

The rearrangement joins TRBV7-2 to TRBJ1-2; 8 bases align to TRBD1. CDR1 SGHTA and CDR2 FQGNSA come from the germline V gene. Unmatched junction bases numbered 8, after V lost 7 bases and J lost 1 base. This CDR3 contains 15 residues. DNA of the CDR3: TGTGCCAGCACGCTCCAGACAGGGGATAACTATGGCTACACCTTC. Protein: CASTLQTGDNYGYTF.

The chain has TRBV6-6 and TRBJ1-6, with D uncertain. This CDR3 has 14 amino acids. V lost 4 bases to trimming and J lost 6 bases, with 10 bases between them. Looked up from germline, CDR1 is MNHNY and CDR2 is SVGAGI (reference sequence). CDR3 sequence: CASSWTGRNSPLHF. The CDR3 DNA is TGTGCCAGCAGTTGGACCGGCCGTAATTCACCCCTCCACTTT.

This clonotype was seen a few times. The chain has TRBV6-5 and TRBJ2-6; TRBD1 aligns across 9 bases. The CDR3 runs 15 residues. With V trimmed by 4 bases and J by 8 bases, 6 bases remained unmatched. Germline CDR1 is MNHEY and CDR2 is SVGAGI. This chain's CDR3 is CASSWGGQGPNVLTF. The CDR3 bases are TGTGCCAGCAGTTGGGGAGGACAGGGGCCCAACGTCCTGACTTTC.

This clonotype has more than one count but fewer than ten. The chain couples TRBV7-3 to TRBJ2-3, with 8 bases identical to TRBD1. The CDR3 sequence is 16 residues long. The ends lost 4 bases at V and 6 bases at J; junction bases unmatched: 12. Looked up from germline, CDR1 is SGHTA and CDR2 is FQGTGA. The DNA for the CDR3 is TGTGCCAGCAGCTGGACAGGGACCCAGCCCAACGATACGCAGTATTTT. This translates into CASSWTGTQPNDTQYF.

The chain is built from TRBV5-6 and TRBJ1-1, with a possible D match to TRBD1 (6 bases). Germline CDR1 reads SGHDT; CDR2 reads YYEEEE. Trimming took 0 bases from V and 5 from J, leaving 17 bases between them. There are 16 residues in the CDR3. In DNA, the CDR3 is TGTGCCAGCAGCTTGGGGGACAACCCGCTGGGGACTGAAGCTTTCTTT. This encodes CASSLGDNPLGTEAFF.

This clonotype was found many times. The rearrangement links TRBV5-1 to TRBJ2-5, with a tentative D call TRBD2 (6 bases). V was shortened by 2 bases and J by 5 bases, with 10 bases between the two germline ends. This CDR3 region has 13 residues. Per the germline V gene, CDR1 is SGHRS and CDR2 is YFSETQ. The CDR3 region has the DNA TGCGCCAGCAGCTTCGGGGGAGAGGAGACCCAGTACTTC. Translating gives CASSFGGEETQYF.

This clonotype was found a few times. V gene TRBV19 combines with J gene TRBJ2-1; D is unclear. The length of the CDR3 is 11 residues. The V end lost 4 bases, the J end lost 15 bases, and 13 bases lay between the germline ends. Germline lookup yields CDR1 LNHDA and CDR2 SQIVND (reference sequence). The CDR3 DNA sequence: TGTGCCAGTAGTACCCCATTATTCTGGTTCTTC. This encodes CASSTPLFWFF.

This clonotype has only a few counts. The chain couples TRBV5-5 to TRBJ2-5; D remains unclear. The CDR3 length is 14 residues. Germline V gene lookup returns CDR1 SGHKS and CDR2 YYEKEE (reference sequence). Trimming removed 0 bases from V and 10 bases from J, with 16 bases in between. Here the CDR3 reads CASSLAVQSGDQYF. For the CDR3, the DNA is TGTGCCAGCAGCTTGGCAGTGCAGTCTGGAGACCAGTACTTC.

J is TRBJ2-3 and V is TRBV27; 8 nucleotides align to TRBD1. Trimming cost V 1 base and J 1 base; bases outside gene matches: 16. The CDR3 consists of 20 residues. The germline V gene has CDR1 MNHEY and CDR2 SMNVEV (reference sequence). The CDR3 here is CASSLLGQGAPTRGTDTQYF. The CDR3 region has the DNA TGTGCCAGCAGTTTATTGGGTCAGGGGGCGCCTACGCGGGGCACAGATACGCAGTATTTT.